This paragraph reports one T cell receptor beta chain. This sample was included in a study of blood T cell repertoires in COVID-19. Study-wide context: The cDNA or gDNA used as material had been derived from T cells, B-cell-depleted T cells, or PBMCs.

TCRdb keeps only in-frame clones here, not all; method: immunoSEQ multiplex PCR. The table includes under 550,000 clones, about 90% detected once. Input material: peripheral blood. The source of this sequence is a man aged 18 to 35 with COVID-19, enrolled during active disease.

CDR3 protein: CASSLLTITYEQYF. The CDR3 nucleotides read TGTGCCAGCAGCTTACTCACGATCACTTACGAGCAGTACTTC. The chain is built from TRBV7-9 and TRBJ2-7; D is ambiguous. Germline V gene sequence: CDR1 SEHNR, CDR2 FQNEAQ (reference sequence). This CDR3 contains 14 residues. V was clipped by 2 bases and J by 4 bases, with 12 bases between them.